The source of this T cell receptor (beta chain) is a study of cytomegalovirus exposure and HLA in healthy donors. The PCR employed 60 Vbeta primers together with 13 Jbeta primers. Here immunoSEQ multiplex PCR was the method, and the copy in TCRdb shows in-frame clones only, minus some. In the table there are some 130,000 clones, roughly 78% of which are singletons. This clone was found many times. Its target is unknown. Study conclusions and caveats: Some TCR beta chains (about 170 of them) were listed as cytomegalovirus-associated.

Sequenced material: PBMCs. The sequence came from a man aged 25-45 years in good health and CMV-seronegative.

CDR3 DNA: TGTGCCAGCAGCTTAAACCCCACGACGGGAGGGTCCTACAATGAGCAGTTCTTC. Protein product: CASSLNPTTGGSYNEQFF. The gene calls are TRBV7-7 and TRBJ2-1, with 8 bases aligning to TRBD2. V lost 2 bases to trimming and J lost 1 base; unmatched junction nucleotides: 10. Per germline, CDR1 SSHAT and CDR2 FNYEAQ (reference sequence). The CDR3 spans 18 residues.